This TCR beta chain appears in the sequencing data of a study of blood T cell repertoires in COVID-19. The wider study: Collection of acute and convalescent COVID-19 samples took place in the United States, Italy and Spain.

Original processing methods: Nucleated cell counts were estimated from reference gene primer amplification. Produced via immunoSEQ multiplex PCR; TCRdb's table is partial and in-frame only. Clone size and the V and J calls come from that table; the DNA yielded D and trimming. The table has about 160,000 clones, approximately 90% seen once. Patients in Seattle were enrolled during active infection, then followed longitudinally. The CDR3 loop spans 17 amino acids. The junction had 8 bases not matched to a gene; V was cut back by 4 bases and J by 2 bases. CDR1 and CDR2 (germline): SGHNT, YYREEE (reference sequence).

The rearrangement links TRBV5-4 to TRBJ2-1, with 11 bases identical to TRBD2. The sequencing input was peripheral blood. The TCR originated in a man in his thirties or forties with COVID-19, enrolled during active disease. CDR3: CASSGYSGGAPYNEQFF. The DNA of the CDR3 is TGTGCCAGCAGCGGTTATAGCGGGGGGGCCCCCTACAATGAGCAGTTCTTC. Variable domain in full (rest from reference TRBV5-4 and TRBJ2-1): ETGVTQSPTHLIKTRGQQVTLRCSSQSGHNTVSWYQQALGQGPQFIFQYYREEENGRGNFPPRFSGLQFPNYSSELNVNALELDDSALYLCASSGYSGGAPYNEQFFGPGTRLTVL.